This T cell receptor beta chain came from a study of blood T cell repertoires in COVID-19. Whole-study context: Researchers got acute and convalescent COVID-19 samples from the United States, Italy and Spain. T cells, B-cell-depleted T cells, or PBMCs provided the cDNA or gDNA that served as material.

This CDR3 has 13 residues. Germline V gene sequence: CDR1 MNHNY, CDR2 SVGAGI (reference sequence). V was pared by 9 bases and J by 4 bases, with 5 bases of the junction left unmatched. Authors' data handling: Reference gene primer amplification yielded estimated nucleated cell counts. The data were produced by immunoSEQ multiplex PCR, yet TCRdb's version contains in-frame clones alone and is incomplete. V and J calls and clone size are those listed in that table; D and trimming were worked out from the DNA. Of some 11,000 clones in the sample, about nine tenths were seen once. The sequence came from a woman in her sixties or seventies with active COVID-19. The chain employs TRBV6-6 and TRBJ2-3; TRBD1 agrees at 9 bases. The sequenced sample was peripheral blood. The CDR3 spells CASGTGSADTQYF. CDR3 in DNA: TGTGCCAGTGGGACAGGGAGCGCAGATACGCAGTATTTT.